Listed below are T cell receptor beta chains from one sample, sequenced in a study of blood T cell repertoires in COVID-19. The data were produced by immunoSEQ multiplex PCR, yet TCRdb's version contains in-frame clones alone and is incomplete. The sample records about 160,000 clones, around nine tenths being singletons. The sample consisted of peripheral blood. These TCRs come from a woman in her 70s with COVID-19, enrolled during active disease. The CDR3 runs from the conserved cysteine through the conserved F or W. A D gene is named only where the DNA matches it firmly. Size is omitted from some rows. Given values are once, few, many or a class for expanded clones.

d_call j_call v_call clone_size cdr3_nt cdr3_aa
TRBD1 TRBJ1-4 TRBV28 NA TGTGCCAGCAGTTTCGGGACAGGGTTGAGGAGTGAAAAACTGTTTTTT CASSFGTGLRSEKLFF
NA TRBJ1-1 TRBV6-5 NA TGTGCCAGCAGTTACTCGAATCGGGGCACTGAAGCTTTCTTT CASSYSNRGTEAFF
NA TRBJ1-3 TRBV7-9 NA TGTGCCAGCAGCTTGAACAGCCTTAACACCATATATTTT CASSLNSLNTIYF
NA TRBJ2-6 TRBV10-3 NA TGTGCCATCAGTGAGTCGAGCCCTCGGGCCAACGTCCTGACTTTC CAISESSPRANVLTF
TRBD1 TRBJ2-5 TRBV11-2 NA TGTGCCAGCACCCGGACAGGCCAAGAGACCCAGTACTTC CASTRTGQETQYF
NA TRBJ1-5 TRBV15 NA TGTGCCACCAGCACAGGGAGCAATCAGCCCCAGCATTTT CATSTGSNQPQHF
NA TRBJ2-5 TRBV6-5 NA TGTGCCAGCAGTTACTCAAGGAGACAAGAGACCCAGTACTTC CASSYSRRQETQYF
TRBD2 TRBJ2-1 TRBV6-5 NA TGTGCCAGCAGTTTTACTTCCGGGACTATCTACAATGAGCAGTTCTTC CASSFTSGTIYNEQFF
NA TRBJ1-2 TRBV19 once TGTGCCAGTACCGCGCCAAGGGGTGGCTACACCTTC CASTAPRGGYTF
TRBD1 TRBJ2-5 TRBV5-5 few TGTGCCAGCAGCGGGACAGGGGGCGAGGAGACCCAGTACTTC CASSGTGGEETQYF